This TCR beta chain was identified during a study of radiotherapy plus CTLA-4 blockade in lung cancer. The germline V gene has CDR1 WNHNN and CDR2 SYGVQD (reference sequence). Trimming took 5 bases from V and 5 from J; bases not matched to a gene: 9. The CDR3 sequence is 15 residues long. The data were produced by immunoSEQ multiplex PCR, yet TCRdb's version contains in-frame clones alone and is incomplete. The data show over 80,000 clones, with roughly four fifths seen just once and 0.82% held by the top ten. The sequence derives from a human donor with non-small cell lung cancer who had stable disease on radiotherapy plus ipilimumab. Source: peripheral blood, taken from a patient treated with radiotherapy plus ipilimumab. The chain combines TRBV10-1 with TRBJ1-1, with 9 bases identical to TRBD1. The CDR3 sequence is CASSFSGTGSTEAFF. The CDR3 DNA sequence: TGCGCCAGCAGTTTTTCAGGGACAGGGTCGACTGAAGCTTTCTTT.